This entry lists 26 T cell receptor beta chains sequenced from one sample in a study of tumor-infiltrating lymphocytes in primary liver carcinoma. A constant-region primer served to make TCR beta cDNA from roughly 500 ng total RNA. Libraries of TCR beta came from three nested multiplex PCR rounds with slightly modified ARM-PCR. The two initial PCR rounds, approximately 10 cycles each, used TRBV1-TRBV30 forward and C-beta reverse primers. TCRdb re-called the multiplex PCR reads through MiXCR, storing one row per CDR3 protein. In the table there are tens of thousands of distinct CDR3 sequences, approximately 73% of which are singletons. Taking 20-30 mg of unsorted bulk tissue, the authors co-extracted RNA and DNA. The sample was liver tumor tissue from sampling region 2. Subset reported: tumor region T2, inferior pole. These receptors came from a middle-aged man with primary liver carcinoma and hepatitis B virus infection.

A note on this clonotype: The final CDR3 position lacks the conserved phenylalanine or tryptophan, pointing to a likely read error. The genes are TRBV5-1 and TRBJ1-2; D unclear. The length of the CDR3 is 13 residues. Germline values: CDR1 SGHRS, CDR2 YFSETQ. The ends were cut back, 1 base at V and 7 bases at J, with 11 bases in the middle. Here the CDR3 DNA reads TGCGCCAGCAGCTTGCTGTCTGACTGTGGCTACACCTCC. Protein: CASSLLSDCGYTS.

About this clonotype itself: The germline gene is not matched at one end of the junction; a read error may be the cause. This chain links TRBV4-3 with TRBJ2-1; 9 nucleotides agree with TRBD2. Germline CDR1 reads LGHNA; CDR2 reads YSLEER. This CDR3 comprises 16 residues. CDR3 protein: CASSLSGGRANNKQFF. CDR3 sequence (DNA): TGCGCCAGCAGCCTTTCAGGCGGGAGGGCCAACAATAAGCAGTTCTTC.

About this clonotype itself: A much larger clone is a single base away; this may be a read error. CDR3 residues: CAGSPRTGSGNEQFF. In DNA, the CDR3 is TGTGCCGGCAGCCCAAGGACAGGGAGTGGGAATGAGCAGTTCTTC. V usage is TRBV7-3 and J usage is TRBJ2-1, with 8 positions matching TRBD1. The germline CDR1 and CDR2 sequences are SGHTA and FQGTGA. CDR3 length: 15 residues.

A remark on this clonotype: Sequence at one end of the junction differs from germline and may be a read error. The V gene is TRBV4-1, the J gene TRBJ2-3, with D unclear. Germline V gene data show CDR1 as MGHRA and CDR2 as YSYEKL. The CDR3 has 15 amino acids. CDR3 bases: TGCGCCAACAGCCAAGACGGTAGGAGCGCAGTTACGCAGTATTTT. Amino acids: CANSQDGRSAVTQYF.

In the case of this clonotype: The junction shows a germline mismatch at one end, possibly a read error. This chain joins TRBV11-2 and TRBJ1-5; maybe TRBD1 (5 bases). The CDR3 covers 17 residues. Germline lookup yields CDR1 SGHAT and CDR2 FQNNGV. CDR3 region: CTSSLVGVTWSNQPQHF. The CDR3 DNA reads TGTACCAGTAGCTTAGTAGGGGTAACATGGAGCAATCAGCCCCAACATTTT.

To note about this clonotype: This is likely a read error, given that the CDR3 carries no conserved phenylalanine or tryptophan at its end. The chain joins TRBV6-1 to TRBJ2-1, with D possibly being TRBD1 (6 bases). Trimming stripped 9 bases from V and 7 bases from J, with 16 bases between. The CDR3 spans 13 residues. The germline CDR1 and CDR2 sequences are MNHNS and SASEGT. The CDR3 protein is CASRGQGSNEQFY. In DNA form, the CDR3 reads TGTGCCAGTAGGGGCCAGGGGTCGAATGAGCAGTTCTAC.

In this sample, this clonotype is medium-sized. This chain uses TRBV6-6 with TRBJ2-7; TRBD2 matches at 11 bases. The germline V gene encodes CDR1 MNHNY and CDR2 SVGAGI (reference sequence). The CDR3 sequence is 18 residues long. V shed 0 bases, J shed 0 bases, and the junction held 7 bases outside the gene matches. CDR3 protein: CASSYSGLAGLSSYEQYF. In DNA form, the CDR3 reads TGTGCCAGCAGTTACTCCGGACTAGCGGGCTTAAGCTCCTACGAGCAGTACTTC.

A remark on this clonotype: A much larger clone differs from this one at a single base, so this may be a read error. The chain links TRBV7-2 to TRBJ2-1; no firm D call. The germline V gene has CDR1 SGHTA and CDR2 FQGNSA. This CDR3 has 17 amino acids. DNA of the CDR3: TGTGCCATCAGCCCACACGCCGGGCCGGGTAGGGCCAATGAGCAGTTCTTC. Protein product: CAISPHAGPGRANEQFF.

Worth noting for this clonotype: The junction does not match germline at one end; this may be a read error. The V and J genes are TRBV6-1 and TRBJ1-5, with D perhaps TRBD1 (5 bases). Per germline, CDR1 MNHNS and CDR2 SASEGT. This CDR3 has 16 residues. The CDR3 region has the DNA TGTGCCAGCAGTGAGGCGCGGCAGTGGGGCAATCATCCCCAGCGTTTT. This encodes CASSEARQWGNHPQRF.

With regard to this clonotype: As the CDR3 is not closed by the conserved phenylalanine or tryptophan, this likely results from a read error. The chain couples TRBV28 to TRBJ1-1; D gene uncertain. The CDR3 has 15 residues. Germline CDR1 MDHEN, CDR2 SYDVKM. CDR3 residues: CASIIGRLRNTEAFS. The CDR3 bases are TGTGCTAGCATCATTGGACGGCTTCGGAACACTGAAGCTTTCTCT.

In the case of this clonotype: Because the CDR3 is missing its conserved closing phenylalanine or tryptophan, this is likely a read error. The chain is built from TRBV13 and TRBJ1-5; D is unresolved. Germline V lookup: CDR1 PRHDT, CDR2 FYEKMQ (reference sequence). CDR3 length equals 14 residues. The CDR3 is CANSLGGSNQPQHI. CDR3 coding DNA: TGTGCCAACAGCTTAGGCGGTAGCAATCAGCCCCAGCATATT.

J is TRBJ2-5 and V is TRBV6-6; D tentatively fits TRBD1 or TRBD2 (5 bases each). The germline V and J ends were trimmed by 9 bases and 1 base, with 15 bases remaining between them. CDR3 length: 14 residues. Per germline, CDR1 MNHNY and CDR2 SVGAGI (reference sequence). CDR3 in DNA: TGTGCCAGTAGATACTTGGGGACCCAAGAGACCCAGTACTTC. Its translation: CASRYLGTQETQYF.

With respect to this clonotype: A read error is likely, as this CDR3 ends without the conserved phenylalanine or tryptophan. No DNA is shown, since the ends of the CDR3 on it are uncertain; the CDR3 is the one TCRdb lists. CDR3 protein: CASSAPLHGYTL. The rearrangement joins TRBV6-1 to TRBJ1-2; the table gives TRBD1 as D, unverified against the DNA. The germline V gene has CDR1 MNHNS and CDR2 SASEGT. Inclusive of both ends, the CDR3 amounts to 12 amino acids.

Details on this clonotype: A much larger clone differs by one base, so this may be a read error. The chain carries TRBV5-1 and TRBJ2-5, with TRBD2 as a possible D gene (5 bases). This CDR3 spans 15 amino acids. Germline V gives CDR1 SGHRS, CDR2 YFSETQ. The CDR3 here is CASCLGALRQETQYF. The CDR3 nucleotides are TGCGCCAGCTGCTTGGGAGCCCTCCGCCAAGAGACCCAGTACTTC.

This clonotype was counted once. Because it lacks the conserved phenylalanine or tryptophan at the end, this CDR3 is likely a read error. The chain combines TRBV29-1 with TRBJ2-5; possible D gene TRBD2, 5 bases. The CDR3 sequence is 15 residues long. In germline, CDR1 is SQVTM, CDR2 ANQGSEA. CDR3 sequence reads: CSVESAAGRPETQYI. In nucleotides, the CDR3 is TGCAGTGTTGAATCCGCGGCGGGTAGACCGGAGACCCAGTACATC.

This clonotype was picked up a small number of times. A much larger clone sits a single nucleotide away, making a read error possible. The CDR3 DNA reads as TGCAGCGTTGAGACTAGCCTTAGCACAGATATGCAGTATTTT. Its protein is CSVETSLSTDMQYF. This chain links TRBV29-1 with TRBJ2-3; 7 positions agree with TRBD2. The CDR3 contains 14 residues. Looked up from germline, CDR1 is SQVTM and CDR2 is ANQGSEA.

The chain couples TRBV20-1 to TRBJ1-2, with TRBD1 matching over 7 bases. V lost 5 bases to trimming and J lost 6 bases; unmatched junction nucleotides: 6. There are 12 residues in the CDR3. In germline, CDR1 is DFQATT, CDR2 SNEGSKA (reference sequence). CDR3 protein: CSAPGQSDGYTF. The CDR3 DNA is TGCAGTGCTCCGGGACAGTCAGATGGCTACACCTTC.

This clonotype was recorded at least ten times. This sequence joins TRBV7-3 and TRBJ2-1; a weak D match, TRBD1 (5 bases). This CDR3 contains 14 residues. Trimming left V 4 bases short and J 6 bases short, with 13 bases between. CDR1 is SGHTA, CDR2 FQGTGA, per germline. The CDR3 DNA sequence: TGTGCCAGCAGCTCCCTAGGGGTTGGCAATGAGCAGTTCTTC. This translates into CASSSLGVGNEQFF.

For this clonotype: The germline gene is not matched at one end of the junction; a read error may be the cause. V and J are TRBV11-1 and TRBJ1-6, with D hard to call. CDR3 length: 13 amino acids. The germline V gene has CDR1 SGHAT and CDR2 FQDESV (reference sequence). The CDR3 bases are TGTGCCATCAGCCGGGCACTGGTTTCACCCCCCCACTTT. This sequence encodes CAISRALVSPPHF.

This clonotype was detected only once. The chain combines TRBV29-1 with TRBJ2-1; TRBD2 aligns across 9 bases. CDR3 length: 12 residues. Germline CDR1 and CDR2: SQVTM and ANQGSEA. Germline trimming cut 6 bases from V and 16 bases from J; bases unmatched to any gene: 13. CDR3 protein: CSVAVISGRDFF. CDR3 sequence (DNA): TGCAGCGTCGCTGTTATTAGCGGGAGAGATTTCTTC.

This chain links TRBV11-2 with TRBJ2-3, with 8 bases fitting TRBD2. Germline V gives CDR1 SGHAT, CDR2 FQNNGV. The trim removed 4 bases at V and 7 bases at J, leaving 13 bases unmatched. CDR3 length: 16 amino acids. CDR3 region: CASSSGLEGFAYTQYF. CDR3 nucleotides: TGTGCCAGCAGCTCGGGACTAGAGGGTTTCGCATATACGCAGTATTTT.

This clonotype was observed a handful of times. The junction differs from germline at one of its ends, possibly a read error. J is TRBJ2-5 and V is TRBV4-3; the match to TRBD2 covers 10 bases. This CDR3 has 17 amino acids. Germline CDR1 LGHNA, CDR2 YSLEER. This chain's CDR3 is CASSQAASGRTGETQCF. The CDR3 coding sequence is TGCGCCAGCAGCCAAGCGGCTAGCGGGAGAACTGGCGAGACCCAGTGCTTC.

This clonotype was counted a few times. A read error may explain this, as a much larger clone is one base away. V gene TRBV30 combines with J gene TRBJ2-1, with D perhaps TRBD1 or TRBD2 (6 bases each). The germline V gene encodes CDR1 GTSNPN and CDR2 SVGIG (reference sequence). The CDR3 is made up of 10 amino acids. CDR3 bases: TGTGCCGGGGGGACAAATGGGCAGTTCTTC. This gives the protein CAGGTNGQFF.

V gene TRBV7-8 combines with J gene TRBJ2-3; D may correspond to TRBD1 or TRBD2 (5 bases each). Per the germline V gene, CDR1 is SGHVS and CDR2 is FQNEAQ. The CDR3 consists of 14 residues. CDR3 sequence: CTCSFGDGVDTQYF. The CDR3 DNA reads as TGTACCTGCAGCTTTGGGGACGGTGTAGATACGCAGTATTTT.

About this clonotype: The final CDR3 position lacks the conserved phenylalanine or tryptophan, pointing to a likely read error. J is TRBJ2-7 and V is TRBV6-6, with D uncertain. This CDR3 region has 14 residues. Looked up from germline, CDR1 is MNHNY and CDR2 is SVGAGI (reference sequence). The CDR3 protein is CASSFTCSSYEQYL. The DNA for the CDR3 is TGTGCCAGCAGTTTTACGTGTTCCTCCTATGAGCAGTACTTA.

Concerning this clonotype itself: In this CDR3 the conserved last residue, phenylalanine or tryptophan, is missing, so a read error is likely. The chain carries TRBV6-6 and TRBJ2-2; TRBD2 matches at 9 bases. The CDR3 runs 20 residues. Germline V CDR1 and CDR2: MNHNY, SVGAGI (reference sequence). The CDR3, as DNA: TGTGCCAGCACTTACATGGGAACGGGACTAGCTGGAGCTAAGTCCGGGGAGCTGTTTTCT. Its protein product is CASTYMGTGLAGAKSGELFS.